This is a list of T cell receptor beta chains from one sample in a study of vaccination and CD4 T cells after COVID-19. A single record per CDR3 protein comes from TCRdb applying MiXCR to the PCR reads. The sample yields roughly 15,000 distinct CDR3 sequences, around 73% seen once. For these TCRs, the target antigens are not known. Sequencing was done on a sample of CD4+ T cells from blood, cultured in vitro. The receptors come from a human donor who had recovered from COVID-19. CDR3s include the opening cysteine and the closing phenylalanine or tryptophan. D genes are given only for firm matches. Expanded clones get a size class; other rows say once, few or many, or leave the size out.

clone size	D gene	V gene	J gene	CDR3 DNA	CDR3 protein
-	-	TRBV7-2	TRBJ1-3	TGTGCCAGCAGCCCCCGAGGGACGGGGGCAGGGGTTGGAAACACCATATATTTT	CASSPRGTGAGVGNTIYF
once	-	TRBV7-9	TRBJ1-1	TGTGCCAGCAGTTCGTACCCGAACACTGAAGCTTTCTTT	CASSSYPNTEAFF
-	TRBD1	TRBV20-1	TRBJ1-1	TGCAGTGCTAGAGACCCGGGACAGGCGTTAACCACCGAAGCTTTCTTT	CSARDPGQALTTEAFF
once	-	TRBV4-3	TRBJ1-5	TGCGCCAGCAGCCAAGAGAGGCAGGGGAATCCGCCCCAGCATTTT	CASSQERQGNPPQHF
few	-	TRBV20-1	TRBJ2-2	TGCAGTGCTAGACGGCAAGCGAACACCGGGGAGCTGTTTTTT	CSARRQANTGELFF
-	TRBD1	TRBV11-2	TRBJ2-3	TGTGCCAGCAGCCCGGGGGACAGGGGATATACGCAGTATTTT	CASSPGDRGYTQYF
once	-	TRBV11-2	TRBJ1-1	TGTGCCAGCAGCTTAGCCGACGGCGGCACTGAAGCTTTCTTT	CASSLADGGTEAFF
-	-	TRBV6-2/TRBV6-3	TRBJ2-1	TGTGCCAGCAGTTACTCGTGGGGGTACAATGAGCAGTTCTTC	CASSYSWGYNEQFF
few	-	TRBV19	TRBJ2-2	TGTGCCAGTAGTAAAGACAGAACCGGGGAGCTGTTTTTT	CASSKDRTGELFF
-	TRBD2	TRBV24-1	TRBJ2-1	TGTGCCACCAGTGACGCCGGGGGAGGGCCCTACGATGAGCAGTTCTTC	CATSDAGGGPYDEQFF
-	-	TRBV24-1	TRBJ1-2	TGTGCCACCTCGTCCGAGGCTTATGGCTACACCTTC	CATSSEAYGYTF
-	-	TRBV20-1	TRBJ2-1	TGCAGTGCTAGAGGACTAGGGATCGAAAATGAGCAGTTCTTC	CSARGLGIENEQFF
-	-	TRBV19	TRBJ2-1	TGTGCCAGTAGACTGCGGGGAGCTGGCAATGAGCAGTTCTTC	CASRLRGAGNEQFF
-	TRBD2	TRBV9	TRBJ2-1	TGTGCCAGCAGCGTTGGACTAGCGGACTACAATGAGCAGTTCTTC	CASSVGLADYNEQFF
-	-	TRBV7-3	TRBJ2-2	TGTGCCAGCAGCTTAACGTCGGGGGGCCTGAACACCGGGGAGCTGTTTTTT	CASSLTSGGLNTGELFF
-	-	TRBV6-1	TRBJ1-2	TGTGCCAGCTCCGACGAGGGAGACCTTAAGGGCTACACCTTC	CASSDEGDLKGYTF
-	-	TRBV6-5	TRBJ1-5	TGTGCCAGCAGTTACATAGTCGTGGCTAGCAATCAGCCCCAGCATTTT	CASSYIVVASNQPQHF
-	TRBD1	TRBV19	TRBJ1-5	TGTGCCAGTGACAGGGGGACACCACTTAGCAATCAGCCCCAGCATTTT	CASDRGTPLSNQPQHF
-	TRBD1	TRBV6-2/TRBV6-3	TRBJ1-2	TGTGCCAGCAGTTACCGAGGACAGGGGGCGCGCGGCTACACCTTC	CASSYRGQGARGYTF
-	-	TRBV2	TRBJ2-5	TGTGCCAGCGGGGGGACAAACCAAGAGACCCAGTACTTC	CASGGTNQETQYF
once	TRBD2	TRBV5-4	TRBJ2-7	TGTGCCAGCAGCTCTACCGGGACTAGCGGCTACGAGCAGTACTTC	CASSSTGTSGYEQYF
-	-	TRBV6-2/TRBV6-3	TRBJ1-5	TGTGCCAGCAGGCCCGGGAGTTATAGCAATCAGCCCCAGCATTTT	CASRPGSYSNQPQHF
once	TRBD1	TRBV27	TRBJ1-5	TGTGCCAGCAGTTTATGGGGACAGGGGGACAATCAGCCCCAGCATTTT	CASSLWGQGDNQPQHF
-	-	TRBV27	TRBJ1-6	TGTGCCAGCAGTCCACTCGGGGGGCTGTCACCCCTCCACTTT	CASSPLGGLSPLHF
-	-	TRBV15	TRBJ1-1	TGTGCCACCAGCAGAGGGGGGGATAACACTGAAGCTTTCTTT	CATSRGGDNTEAFF
-	-	TRBV21-1	TRBJ2-7	TGTGCCAGCACCAGCCCGCCTTGGAAGCGGAGCTCCTACGAGCAGTACTTC	CASTSPPWKRSSYEQYF
-	-	TRBV19	TRBJ2-3	TGTGCCAGTAAGGGACGAGGGGACTCTAGCACAGATACGCAGTATTTT	CASKGRGDSSTDTQYF
few	-	TRBV19	TRBJ1-2	TGTGCCAGTAGTATAACACAGGGCTATGGCTACACCTTC	CASSITQGYGYTF
-	-	TRBV20-1	TRBJ1-2	TGCAGTGCTAGCCAGGGTCCCGCTAACTATGGCTACACCTTC	CSASQGPANYGYTF
-	-	TRBV20-1	TRBJ1-2	TGCAGTGCGTTCATACCCTATGGCTACACCTTC	CSAFIPYGYTF
-	-	TRBV4-1	TRBJ1-1	TGCGCCAGCAGCCAAGATTCAAGCGCTGTGAGGGCTTTCTTT	CASSQDSSAVRAFF
-	TRBD1	TRBV20-1	TRBJ2-3	TGCAGTGCCCGGAGTCAGGGGGACGCAGATACGCAGTATTTT	CSARSQGDADTQYF
-	-	TRBV6-1	TRBJ1-5	TGTGCCTCCTCAACCGGGACAAATCCCAGCAATCAGCCCCAGCATTTT	CASSTGTNPSNQPQHF
-	-	TRBV7-9	TRBJ1-2	TGCGCCAGCAGTCCAATAGCACAGCCGATCTATGGCTACACCTTC	CASSPIAQPIYGYTF
once	-	TRBV20-1	TRBJ1-1	TGCAGTGCTAGAGAGGGTCGGGTCACTGAAGCTTTCTTT	CSAREGRVTEAFF
-	-	TRBV6-4	TRBJ2-5	TGTGCCAGCAGTGACTCGAGTTATATTTGGGGCCGGGGAGAGACCCAGTACTTC	CASSDSSYIWGRGETQYF
once	-	TRBV19	TRBJ2-3	TGTGCCAGTAGTATCCCACAGTCAGATACGCAGTATTTT	CASSIPQSDTQYF
-	-	TRBV7-6	TRBJ1-1	TGTGCCAGCAGCTTAGCCCTTCTGAACACTGAAGCTTTCTTT	CASSLALLNTEAFF
-	-	TRBV6-2/TRBV6-3	TRBJ1-1	TGTGCCAGCAGTTACTTTTTACAGGGCGGGGCTGAAGCTTTCTTT	CASSYFLQGGAEAFF
-	-	TRBV6-2/TRBV6-3	TRBJ1-5	TGTGCCAGCAGGCGAGGGGCGGGAGGCCAGCCCCAGCATTTT	CASRRGAGGQPQHF
-	TRBD1	TRBV12-3/TRBV12-4	TRBJ1-5	TGTGCCAGCAGTTTAGCGCAAATTGGGACAGGGGTTGTTAATCAGCCCCAGCATTTT	CASSLAQIGTGVVNQPQHF
-	-	TRBV7-2	TRBJ2-3	TGTGCCAGCAGTCCGTTCACAGATACGCAGTATTTT	CASSPFTDTQYF
-	TRBD1	TRBV2	TRBJ1-5	TGTGCCAGCAGTGCAGAGGGGGCCCGCAATCAGCCCCAGCATTTT	CASSAEGARNQPQHF
-	-	TRBV7-2	TRBJ1-5	TGTGCCAGCAGCTTAGGGGAGGGGGATCAGCCCCAGCATTTT	CASSLGEGDQPQHF
few	-	TRBV20-1	TRBJ1-3	TGCAGTGCTAGAGACGGAATGCGCTCTGGAAACACCATATATTTT	CSARDGMRSGNTIYF
once	-	TRBV6-5	TRBJ2-5	TGTGCCAGCAGTTACGGGGCTAGCCAATGGGGGGAGACCCAGTACTTC	CASSYGASQWGETQYF
-	TRBD1	TRBV20-1	TRBJ1-5	TGCAGTGCTAGACCGACAGGGAGAGGTCAGCCCCAGCATTTT	CSARPTGRGQPQHF
few	TRBD1	TRBV24-1	TRBJ1-2	TGTGCCACCAGTGATCCAGGACAGGATTATGGCTACACCTTC	CATSDPGQDYGYTF
-	-	TRBV6-5	TRBJ1-6	TGTGCCAGCAGTTACAAAGGTGATCGGAATTCACCCCTCCACTTT	CASSYKGDRNSPLHF
-	-	TRBV20-1	TRBJ1-2	TGCAGTGCTAGGCCCGCAGCAACAGCTAACTATGGCTACACCTTC	CSARPAATANYGYTF
medium-sized	-	TRBV19	TRBJ1-2	TGTGCCAGTAGTGCTACCCACGCGTTGAGCTATGGCTACACCTTC	CASSATHALSYGYTF